These 23 T cell receptor beta chains were sequenced from one sample in a study of cytomegalovirus exposure and HLA in healthy donors. In the PCR, 60 Vbeta and 13 Jbeta primers were used. Assay: immunoSEQ multiplex PCR; the TCRdb copy retains only in-frame clones and omits some. This table holds about 110,000 clones, approximately 79% found once. Source material: PBMCs. The receptors here all came from a man aged 25 to 40 in good health and CMV-seropositive.

This clone was counted once. This chain joins TRBV9 and TRBJ2-3, with TRBD2 matching 11 bases. V was clipped by 4 bases and J by 3 bases; unmatched bases: 4. Germline CDR1 SGDLS, CDR2 YYNGEE. This CDR3 comprises 15 residues. CDR3 protein: CASSPRLAGTDTQYF. CDR3 DNA sequence: TGTGCCAGCAGCCCCAGACTAGCGGGGACAGATACGCAGTATTTT.

The V and J genes are TRBV6-4 and TRBJ1-6; 9 nucleotides align to TRBD1. The CDR3 loop spans 14 amino acids. The germline gives CDR1 MRHNA, CDR2 SNTAGT. After removal of 6 bases from V and 10 bases from J, the junction contained 7 bases not matched to a gene. The CDR3 protein is CASRGQGTSSPLHF. The CDR3 DNA is TGTGCCAGCAGGGGACAGGGAACGAGCTCACCCCTCCACTTT.

The chain couples TRBV28 to TRBJ1-1; 7 bases map to TRBD1. The length of the CDR3 is 16 residues. Germline V lookup: CDR1 MDHEN, CDR2 SYDVKM. Trimming at V came to 3 bases and at J to 3 bases, leaving 10 bases not matched to a gene. CDR3 in amino acids: CASSLLDRRLHTEAFF. In DNA form, the CDR3 reads TGTGCCAGCAGTTTGTTGGACAGGAGACTACACACTGAAGCTTTCTTT.

The rearrangement uses TRBV27 and TRBJ2-7; maybe TRBD1 (7 bases). CDR1 is MNHEY and CDR2 is SMNVEV in the germline V gene (reference sequence). The CDR3 is 16 residues long. With 3 bases removed from V and 0 bases from J, the gap between germline ends came to 15 bases. CDR3 sequence (DNA): TGTGCCAGCAGTTTGGAGGGGGCACCGTACTCCTACGAGCAGTACTTC. It specifies CASSLEGAPYSYEQYF.

This chain joins TRBV28 and TRBJ1-4, with TRBD1 matching 7 bases. V was pared by 6 bases and J by 1 base, with 5 bases of the junction left unmatched. The CDR3 consists of 15 residues. CDR1 and CDR2 (germline): MDHEN, SYDVKM. Here the CDR3 reads CASSTNRGTNEKLFF. The CDR3, as DNA: TGTGCCAGCAGCACCAACAGGGGAACTAATGAAAAACTGTTTTTT.

CDR3 sequence (DNA): TGTGCCAGCAGGGCGCCGGAGGGACAGGAAGCTTTCTTT. It yields the protein CASRAPEGQEAFF. The chain employs TRBV7-2 and TRBJ1-1; 7 nucleotides match TRBD1. Germline lookup yields CDR1 SGHTA and CDR2 FQGNSA. CDR3 length: 13 residues. Unmatched junction bases numbered 9, after V lost 6 bases and J lost 8 bases.

The chain carries TRBV5-4 and TRBJ2-4; D might be TRBD1 (6 bases). V was pared by 3 bases and J by 8 bases, with 15 bases between. CDR1 SGHNT and CDR2 YYREEE come from the germline V gene (reference sequence). This CDR3 spans 14 amino acids. The CDR3 loop is CASSSRGRSDIQYF. In nucleotides, the CDR3 is TGTGCCAGCAGCTCCAGGGGTAGGAGTGACATTCAGTACTTC.

The chain combines TRBV5-1 with TRBJ2-3; no clear D. The V gene lost 0 bases and the J gene lost 5 bases, with 13 bases spanning the gap. Germline V gene lookup returns CDR1 SGHRS and CDR2 YFSETQ. The CDR3 has 15 residues. The CDR3 nucleotides read TGCGCCAGCAGCTTGGGACTCAATTCCGGAGATACGCAGTATTTT. It specifies CASSLGLNSGDTQYF.

V is TRBV30 and J is TRBJ1-1; possibly TRBD1 for D (6 bases). V was trimmed by 0 bases and J by 4 bases, leaving 15 bases between them. Germline V gives CDR1 GTSNPN, CDR2 SVGIG (reference sequence). The CDR3 extends over 15 amino acids. CDR3 nucleotides: TGTGCCTGGAGTGTACGGGACACGCCCAGCACTGAAGCTTTCTTT. Translated, it gives CAWSVRDTPSTEAFF.

The V and J genes are TRBV12-5 and TRBJ1-2; 7 positions agree with TRBD1. The CDR3 is 12 amino acids. Germline CDR1 LGHNT, CDR2 FRNRAP. The ends lost 6 bases at V and 8 bases at J; junction bases unmatched: 6. The CDR3 coding sequence is TGTGCTAGTGGGGGACAGTCGAGAGGCTACACCTTC. Its translation is CASGGQSRGYTF.

This clone was picked up a small number of times. The V gene is TRBV27, the J gene TRBJ2-7; TRBD2 matches 8 bases. Germline V gene sequence: CDR1 MNHEY, CDR2 SMNVEV (reference sequence). The junction had 4 bases not matched to a gene; V was cut back by 7 bases and J by 2 bases. This CDR3 contains 13 residues. The CDR3 spells CASTGLGTYEQYF. The CDR3 region has the DNA TGTGCCAGCACGGGACTAGGGACCTACGAGCAGTACTTC.

V is TRBV29-1 and J is TRBJ2-7; maybe TRBD1 (6 bases). The CDR3 runs to 14 residues. Germline values: CDR1 SQVTM, CDR2 ANQGSEA. V gave up 4 bases and J gave up 6 bases, with 19 bases separating them. CDR3 residues: CSVVDRTGPGEQYF. As DNA, the CDR3 is TGCAGCGTTGTAGACCGAACAGGGCCGGGCGAGCAGTACTTC.

This clone is a singleton in its sample. The CDR3: CASSDSPPSYEQYF. DNA for the CDR3: TGTGCCAGCAGTGACTCCCCCCCGAGCTACGAGCAGTACTTC. The chain combines TRBV2 with TRBJ2-7; D is unclear. V was clipped by 3 bases and J by 3 bases, with 12 bases between them. CDR3 length equals 14 residues. Germline-derived CDR1 and CDR2 are SNHLY and FYNNEI. Full variable domain (rest looked up from reference TRBV2 and TRBJ2-7): EPEVTQTPSHQVTQMGQEVILRCVPISNHLYFYWYRQILGQKVEFLVSFYNNEISEKSEIFDDQFSVERPDGSNFTLKIRSTKLEDSAMYFCASSDSPPSYEQYFGPGTRLTVT.

The CDR3 loop reads CASSVAGGFDYEQYF. The CDR3, as DNA: TGTGCCAGCAGCGTAGCAGGAGGGTTTGACTACGAGCAGTACTTC. J is TRBJ2-7 and V is TRBV9; TRBD2 might be the D (6 bases). The CDR3 runs 15 residues. V was cut by 0 bases and J by 3 bases, with 13 bases left in between. Per germline, CDR1 SGDLS and CDR2 YYNGEE.

V usage is TRBV6-1 and J usage is TRBJ2-4, with TRBD1 matching 8 bases. The J segment lost 6 bases and the V segment lost 4 bases, leaving 5 bases of the junction unmatched. Germline V gene sequence: CDR1 MNHNS, CDR2 SASEGT. This CDR3 contains 14 residues. CDR3 nucleotide sequence: TGTGCCAGCAGTGGGAGACAGGGGTTAAACATTCAGTACTTC. Protein product: CASSGRQGLNIQYF.

The V and J genes are TRBV11-2 and TRBJ2-1; weak D call: TRBD1 (7 bases). CDR3 length equals 14 residues. Germline CDR1 is SGHAT and CDR2 is FQNNGV. Trimming cost V 0 bases and J 10 bases, with 13 bases left between them. The CDR3 DNA is TGTGCCAGCAGCTTAGATCGGCAGGGGGGCGAGCAGTTCTTC. It yields the protein CASSLDRQGGEQFF.

This chain joins TRBV29-1 and TRBJ1-2; possibly TRBD1 for D (5 bases). This CDR3 is built from 12 residues. Germline CDR1 and CDR2: SQVTM and ANQGSEA. The germline V and J ends were trimmed by 7 bases and 4 bases, with 13 bases remaining between them. The CDR3 sequence is CSATTASYGYTF. In DNA, the CDR3 is TGCAGCGCTACGACAGCATCCTATGGCTACACCTTC.

The chain carries TRBV27 and TRBJ2-7, with 10 bases identical to TRBD2. Per germline, CDR1 MNHEY and CDR2 SMNVEV (reference sequence). This CDR3 has 14 amino acids. Trimming at V came to 5 bases and at J to 4 bases, leaving 5 bases not matched to a gene. The CDR3 region has the DNA TGTGCCAGCAGTCCTAGCGGGGGAGGTTACGAGCAGTACTTC. Amino acid sequence: CASSPSGGGYEQYF.

The chain has TRBV6-1 and TRBJ1-4, with a weak D call TRBD1 (6 bases). Per germline, CDR1 MNHNS and CDR2 SASEGT. CDR3 length: 15 amino acids. The V gene lost 6 bases and the J gene lost 3 bases, with 14 bases spanning the gap. CDR3 DNA sequence: TGTGCCAGCAGCACCCGGGACACACCTAATGAAAAACTGTTTTTT. Protein sequence: CASSTRDTPNEKLFF.

For this clone: At one end, the junction sequence differs from germline, possibly due to a read error. The chain carries TRBV6-4 and TRBJ1-6; D is ambiguous. CDR1 and CDR2 (germline): MRHNA, SNTAGT. The length of the CDR3 is 15 residues. The CDR3 DNA reads TGTGCCAGCAGTGATAGCCGGAATCGGGATTCACCCCTCTACTTT. Residues: CASSDSRNRDSPLYF.

This clone was seen only a few times. The V and J genes are TRBV5-4 and TRBJ2-7; D remains unclear. Between the trimmed V and J ends, which lost 0 bases and 2 bases, there was a span of 9 bases. Germline CDR1 SGHNT, CDR2 YYREEE (reference sequence). The CDR3 covers 14 residues. As DNA, the CDR3 is TGTGCCAGCAGCTTGGAGCCGAATCCCTACGAGCAGTACTTC. Its protein product is CASSLEPNPYEQYF.

The rearrangement joins TRBV5-4 to TRBJ1-6, with D uncertain. The CDR3 is 14 amino acids. Looked up from germline, CDR1 is SGHNT and CDR2 is YYREEE (reference sequence). Trimming removed 3 bases at V and 9 bases at J, with 13 bases between. The CDR3 DNA follows: TGTGCCAGCAGCTCCGACGGAGCTTCTTCACCCCTCCACTTT. Translating gives CASSSDGASSPLHF.

The chain combines TRBV6-1 with TRBJ1-2; TRBD1 matches 7 bases. The CDR3 has 14 residues. Germline CDR1 reads MNHNS; CDR2 reads SASEGT. V was clipped by 6 bases and J by 4 bases; unmatched bases: 8. For the CDR3, the DNA is TGTGCCAGCAGCGCCACCGGGACAGTCTATGGCTACACCTTC. It is translated as CASSATGTVYGYTF.